The 17 T cell receptor beta chains in this list originate from one sample, sequenced in a study of CD8+ T cells in alopecia areata. Extracted RNA was reverse transcribed into cDNA, the sequencing template. The protocol was immunoSEQ multiplex PCR, while the TCRdb copy is restricted to in-frame clones and leaves out a portion. The sample has approximately 90,000 clones, around three quarters seen once. Treatment in this sample: oral pan-JAK inhibitor, 5-10 mg twice daily. The sample here was CD8+ T cells sorted from blood, taken around week 44, from a patient treated with tofacitinib. The source of these receptors is a human donor with alopecia areata.

The chain is built from TRBV18 and TRBJ2-7; no definite D call. There are 17 residues in the CDR3. Looked up from germline, CDR1 is KGHSH and CDR2 is LQKENI. The V and J ends lost 3 bases and 2 bases respectively, with 20 bases between them. The CDR3 DNA is TGTGCCAGCTCACCGGAAAAAGGCCAGGTACCCCCCTACGAGCAGTACTTC. Amino acids: CASSPEKGQVPPYEQYF.

This chain links TRBV29-1 with TRBJ2-4, with D maybe TRBD1 (7 bases). The CDR3 runs to 16 residues. CDR1 and CDR2 from the germline V gene are SQVTM and ANQGSEA. V lost 0 bases to trimming and J lost 4 bases, with 16 bases between them. The CDR3 nucleotides read TGCAGCGTTGAAGATCGGCAGGGGGGATCAAAAAACATTCAGTACTTC. Encoded protein: CSVEDRQGGSKNIQYF. The whole variable domain, remainder taken from reference TRBV29-1 and TRBJ2-4, is SAVISQKPSRDICQRGTSLTIQCQVDSQVTMMFWYRQQPGQSLTLIATANQGSEATYESGFVIDKFPISRPNLTFSTLTVSNMSPEDSSIYLCSVEDRQGGSKNIQYFGAGTRLSVL.

J is TRBJ2-3 and V is TRBV6-5; perhaps D is TRBD1 or TRBD2 (5 bases each). The CDR3 contains 15 residues. V lost 0 bases and J 6 bases, leaving 13 bases between the germline ends. From germline, CDR1 is MNHEY and CDR2 SVGAGI. The DNA of the CDR3 is TGTGCCAGCAGTTACTCGGCAGGGAGCTTGGATACGCAGTATTTT. Protein: CASSYSAGSLDTQYF.

The chain couples TRBV19 to TRBJ1-5; TRBD1 matches at 8 bases. Germline loops: CDR1 LNHDA, CDR2 SQIVND (reference sequence). With V trimmed by 2 bases and J by 5 bases, 5 bases remained unmatched. CDR3 length equals 15 residues. Here the CDR3 DNA reads TGTGCCAGTAGTATATTCGGGACAGGTCATCAGCCCCAGCATTTT. Protein product: CASSIFGTGHQPQHF.

The chain recombines TRBV7-9 with TRBJ1-6, with 8 bases that match TRBD1. CDR1 is SEHNR, CDR2 FQNEAQ, per germline (reference sequence). The V gene end was trimmed by 2 bases and the J gene end by 6 bases; junction bases not matched to a gene: 6. The CDR3 has 16 residues. The CDR3 here is CASSLSGQGANSPLHF. The CDR3 coding sequence is TGTGCCAGCAGCTTATCTGGCCAGGGGGCTAATTCACCCCTCCACTTT. Variable domain in full (rest from reference TRBV7-9 and TRBJ1-6): DTGVSQNPRHKITKRGQNVTFRCDPISEHNRLYWYRQTLGQGPEFLTYFQNEAQLEKSRLLSDRFSAERPKGSFSTLEIQRTEQGDSAMYLCASSLSGQGANSPLHFGNGTRLTVT.

The CDR3 sequence: CASSYSAGRQPQHF. Here the CDR3 DNA reads TGTGCCAGCAGTTACTCGGCGGGAAGACAGCCCCAGCATTTT. The chain has TRBV6-5 and TRBJ1-5, with no clear D. The CDR3 runs 14 residues. Trimming removed 0 bases at V and 7 bases at J, with 10 bases between. In germline, CDR1 is MNHEY, CDR2 SVGAGI.

V usage is TRBV13 and J usage is TRBJ2-2; D gene unclear. Trimming stripped 1 base from V and 4 bases from J, with 7 bases between. Germline-derived CDR1 and CDR2 are PRHDT and FYEKMQ (reference sequence). The CDR3 runs 14 residues. CDR3 in DNA: TGTGCCAGCAGCTTAGACAGACCCACCGGGGAGCTGTTTTTT. Protein sequence: CASSLDRPTGELFF.

This clone was counted a single time. The chain employs TRBV13 and TRBJ2-1; 10 bases are a match to TRBD2. Germline-derived CDR1 and CDR2 are PRHDT and FYEKMQ (reference sequence). The V and J ends lost 8 bases and 10 bases, in that order; junction bases with no gene match: 11. CDR3 length: 14 residues. CDR3 residues: CASRVAGGSREQFF. As DNA, the CDR3 is TGTGCCAGCCGGGTAGCGGGGGGCAGTAGGGAGCAGTTCTTC. Using reference TRBV13 and TRBJ2-1 for the parts outside the CDR3, the full variable domain is AAGVIQSPRHLIKEKRETATLKCYPIPRHDTVYWYQQGPGQDPQFLISFYEKMQSDKGSIPDRFSAQQFSDYHSELNMSSLELGDSALYFCASRVAGGSREQFFGPGTRLTVL.

The rearrangement uses TRBV20-1 and TRBJ1-1; no definite D call. Germline V lookup: CDR1 DFQATT, CDR2 SNEGSKA (reference sequence). Between the trimmed V and J ends, which lost 3 bases and 3 bases, there was a span of 5 bases. The CDR3 runs to 11 residues. The CDR3 DNA follows: TGCAGTGCTAGTACGTACACTGAAGCTTTCTTT. As protein: CSASTYTEAFF.

The V gene is TRBV29-1, the J gene TRBJ2-3, with 11 nucleotides matching TRBD2. Germline lookup yields CDR1 SQVTM and CDR2 ANQGSEA. CDR3 length: 15 residues. V was pared by 2 bases and J by 6 bases, with 7 bases of the junction left unmatched. Here the CDR3 DNA reads TGCAGCGTTGAATTTAGCGGGGGGGCCTCGGATACGCAGTATTTT. Protein sequence: CSVEFSGGASDTQYF.

The chain links TRBV29-1 to TRBJ1-1; no firm D call. V was cut by 6 bases and J by 1 base, with 9 bases left in between. Germline loops: CDR1 SQVTM, CDR2 ANQGSEA. This CDR3 region has 12 residues. The CDR3 coding sequence is TGCAGCGTGGTGGACGGGAACACTGAAGCTTTCTTT. Amino acids: CSVVDGNTEAFF.

The chain has TRBV13 and TRBJ2-5, with D possibly TRBD2 on 6 matching bases. This CDR3 is 14 amino acids long. V was shortened by 5 bases and J by 2 bases, with 12 bases between the two germline ends. Per the germline V gene, CDR1 is PRHDT and CDR2 is FYEKMQ (reference sequence). The DNA of the CDR3 is TGTGCCAGCAGCCAACGGGGGATACAAGAGACCCAGTACTTC. It translates to CASSQRGIQETQYF. Together with reference TRBV13 and TRBJ2-5, the CDR3 gives the full variable domain: AAGVIQSPRHLIKEKRETATLKCYPIPRHDTVYWYQQGPGQDPQFLISFYEKMQSDKGSIPDRFSAQQFSDYHSELNMSSLELGDSALYFCASSQRGIQETQYFGPGTRLLVL.

The chain uses TRBV5-6 and TRBJ1-5; 7 bases agree with TRBD1. CDR1 and CDR2 (germline): SGHDT, YYEEEE. Losses at the gene ends were 0 bases for V and 4 bases for J; bases not matched to a gene: 4. The CDR3 consists of 15 residues. CDR3 nucleotide sequence: TGTGCCAGCAGCTTGGGGGGACAGCATAATCAGCCCCAGCATTTT. It yields the protein CASSLGGQHNQPQHF. The full variable domain, rest sourced from reference TRBV5-6 and TRBJ1-5, is DAGVTQSPTHLIKTRGQQVTLRCSPKSGHDTVSWYQQALGQGPQFIFQYYEEEERQRGNFPDRFSGHQFPNYSSELNVNALLLGDSALYLCASSLGGQHNQPQHFGDGTRLSIL.

J is TRBJ1-2 and V is TRBV27; 9 nucleotides line up with TRBD1. The V and J ends lost 5 bases and 4 bases, in that order; junction bases with no gene match: 11. This CDR3 comprises 16 residues. Germline V gene data show CDR1 as MNHEY and CDR2 as SMNVEV (reference sequence). The CDR3 DNA reads TGTGCCAGCAGTCGGGACAGGGATCCAAGGAGCTATGGCTACACCTTC. The encoded protein is CASSRDRDPRSYGYTF.

The DNA of the CDR3 is TGTGCCAGCAGTTACAGGCTAGCGGAAGAGACCCAGTACTTC. Encoded protein: CASSYRLAEETQYF. The V and J genes are TRBV6-5 and TRBJ2-5; the match to TRBD2 covers 7 bases. This CDR3 has 14 residues. Germline assignment: CDR1 MNHEY and CDR2 SVGAGI. Trimming removed 2 bases from V and 3 bases from J; junction bases left unmatched: 3.

The CDR3 protein is CASSPDRGNYGYTF. CDR3 nucleotides: TGTGCCAGTAGTCCCGACAGGGGCAACTATGGCTACACCTTC. The chain uses TRBV19 and TRBJ1-2; 8 bases are a match to TRBD1. The CDR3 covers 14 residues. After removal of 5 bases from V and 2 bases from J, the junction contained 4 bases not matched to a gene. Germline CDR1 reads LNHDA; CDR2 reads SQIVND (reference sequence).

The V call is TRBV19, the J call TRBJ2-5; the D is unclear. Germline CDR1 LNHDA, CDR2 SQIVND (reference sequence). CDR3 length: 15 amino acids. V gave up 5 bases and J gave up 1 base, with 14 bases separating them. In DNA form, the CDR3 reads TGTGCCAGTAGTCGGGTTGGCCACCCCCAAGAGACCCAGTACTTC. Residues: CASSRVGHPQETQYF. Together with reference TRBV19 and TRBJ2-5, the CDR3 gives the full variable domain: DGGITQSPKYLFRKEGQNVTLSCEQNLNHDAMYWYRQDPGQGLRLIYYSQIVNDFQKGDIAEGYSVSREKKESFPLTVTSAQKNPTAFYLCASSRVGHPQETQYFGPGTRLLVL.